The entry that follows covers one T cell receptor (beta chain) sequence. As yet, its antigen is unknown. The sample originates from a study of CD8+CD57+ T cells in acquired aplastic anemia. General study points: Controls did not differ significantly from patients in CD8+ Simpson's diversity. Patients and controls shared 25 to 30 CD8+ CDR3 sequences, which appeared highly expressed in patients and within their immunodominant clones.

Previously, flow cytometry had revealed CD8+CD57+ cell expansion in the patients chosen for sequencing. Patients had not yet gotten any therapy when their blood was taken for sampling. Genomic DNA templated the TCR beta VDJ and CDR3 profiling. TCRdb re-called the reads through MiXCR, storing one row per CDR3 protein. The data contain about 120,000 distinct CDR3 sequences, 50% to 70% of them singletons. V lost 5 bases and J lost 6, with 7 bases in between. CDR3 length: 11 residues. Germline V gene data show CDR1 as SGHTA and CDR2 as FQGNSA. The rearrangement links TRBV7-2 to TRBJ1-1; D remains unclear. This sequence was found in a human donor with aplastic anemia. The sample was sorted CD4+, CD8+, or CD8+CD57+ T cells (not recorded which) from PBMCs. The CDR3 nucleotides read TGTGCCAGCAGCACCATCTCTGAAGCTTTCTTT. Its translation: CASSTISEAFF.